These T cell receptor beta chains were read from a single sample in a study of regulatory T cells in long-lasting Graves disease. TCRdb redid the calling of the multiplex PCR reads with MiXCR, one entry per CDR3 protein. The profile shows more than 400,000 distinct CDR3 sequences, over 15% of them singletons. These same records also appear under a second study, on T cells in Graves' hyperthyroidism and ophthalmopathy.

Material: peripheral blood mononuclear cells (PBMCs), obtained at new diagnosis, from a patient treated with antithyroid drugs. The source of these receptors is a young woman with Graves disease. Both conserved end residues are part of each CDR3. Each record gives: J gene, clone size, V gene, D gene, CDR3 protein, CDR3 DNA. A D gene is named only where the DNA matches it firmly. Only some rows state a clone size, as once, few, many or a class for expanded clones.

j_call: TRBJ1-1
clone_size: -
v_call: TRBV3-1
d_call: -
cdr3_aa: CASSQVSRQIYKNTEAFF
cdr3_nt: TGTGCCAGCAGCCAAGTTTCGAGACAGATTTATAAGAACACTGAAGCTTTCTTT

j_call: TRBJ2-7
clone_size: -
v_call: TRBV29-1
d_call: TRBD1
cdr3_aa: CSVSQGTASDEQYF
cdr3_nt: TGCAGCGTTTCTCAGGGGACAGCCTCGGATGAGCAGTACTTC

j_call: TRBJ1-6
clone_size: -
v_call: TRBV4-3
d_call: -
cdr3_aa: CASSQVLTNSPRHF
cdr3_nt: TGCGCCAGCAGCCAAGTCTTGACCAATTCACCCCGCCACTTT

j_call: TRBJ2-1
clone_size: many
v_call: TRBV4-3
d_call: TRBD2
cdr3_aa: CASSRSSGDYNEQFF
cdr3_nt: TGCGCCAGCAGCCGTTCTAGCGGGGACTACAATGAGCAGTTCTTC

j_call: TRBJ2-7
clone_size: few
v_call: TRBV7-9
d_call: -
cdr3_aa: CASSLAQISYEQYF
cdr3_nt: TGTGCCAGCAGCTTGGCACAGATATCCTACGAGCAGTACTTC

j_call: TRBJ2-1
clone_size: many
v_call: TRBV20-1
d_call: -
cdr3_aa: CSAREEGGGLRGYNEQFF
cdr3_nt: TGCAGTGCTAGAGAGGAGGGAGGGGGTCTCCGGGGCTACAATGAGCAGTTCTTC

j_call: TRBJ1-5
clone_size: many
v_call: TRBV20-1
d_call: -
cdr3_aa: CSVTEESNQPQHF
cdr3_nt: TGCAGCGTAACAGAAGAATCAAATCAGCCCCAGCATTTT

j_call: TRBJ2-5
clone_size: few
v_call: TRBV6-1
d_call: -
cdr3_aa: CASRNTGPGGAQYF
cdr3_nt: TGTGCCAGCAGGAACACCGGGCCCGGAGGGGCCCAGTACTTC

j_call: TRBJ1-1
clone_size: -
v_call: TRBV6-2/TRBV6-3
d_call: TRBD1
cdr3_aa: CASSEHTGGDYTEAFF
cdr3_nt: TGTGCCAGCAGTGAGCATACAGGGGGCGATTATACTGAAGCTTTCTTT

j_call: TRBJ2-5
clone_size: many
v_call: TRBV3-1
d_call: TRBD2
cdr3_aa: CASSYRRTSGQETQYF
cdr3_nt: TGTGCCAGCAGCTATCGGAGGACTAGCGGCCAAGAGACCCAGTACTTC

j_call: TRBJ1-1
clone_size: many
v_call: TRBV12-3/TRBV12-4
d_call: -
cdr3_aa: CASRDSGWVTEAFF
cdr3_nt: TGTGCCAGCAGGGATTCCGGGTGGGTCACTGAAGCTTTCTTT

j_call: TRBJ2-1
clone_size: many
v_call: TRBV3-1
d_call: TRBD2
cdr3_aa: CASSHPSTSGVVGNEQFF
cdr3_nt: TGTGCCAGCAGCCACCCCTCGACTAGCGGGGTGGTTGGGAATGAGCAGTTCTTC

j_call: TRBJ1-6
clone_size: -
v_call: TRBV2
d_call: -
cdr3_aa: CASRQFFSSYNSPLHF
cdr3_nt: TGTGCCAGCCGACAGTTCTTCAGCTCCTATAATTCACCCCTCCACTTT

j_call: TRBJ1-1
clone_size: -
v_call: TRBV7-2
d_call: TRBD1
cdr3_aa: CASSNRQGRGSEAFF
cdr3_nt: TGTGCCAGCAGCAACAGACAGGGTAGAGGTTCTGAAGCTTTCTTT

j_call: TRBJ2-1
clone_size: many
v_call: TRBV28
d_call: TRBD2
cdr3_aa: CASSPGTSSYNEQFF
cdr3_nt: TGTGCCAGCAGCCCCGGGACTAGCTCCTACAATGAGCAGTTCTTC

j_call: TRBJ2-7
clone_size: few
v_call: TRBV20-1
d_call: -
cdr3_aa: CSAKTVGRFHEQYF
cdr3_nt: TGCAGTGCGAAAACGGTTGGCAGGTTCCACGAGCAGTACTTC

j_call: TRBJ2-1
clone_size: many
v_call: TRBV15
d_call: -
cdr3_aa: CATSRDPASYNEQFF
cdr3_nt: TGTGCCACCAGCAGAGATCCAGCGTCCTACAATGAGCAGTTCTTC